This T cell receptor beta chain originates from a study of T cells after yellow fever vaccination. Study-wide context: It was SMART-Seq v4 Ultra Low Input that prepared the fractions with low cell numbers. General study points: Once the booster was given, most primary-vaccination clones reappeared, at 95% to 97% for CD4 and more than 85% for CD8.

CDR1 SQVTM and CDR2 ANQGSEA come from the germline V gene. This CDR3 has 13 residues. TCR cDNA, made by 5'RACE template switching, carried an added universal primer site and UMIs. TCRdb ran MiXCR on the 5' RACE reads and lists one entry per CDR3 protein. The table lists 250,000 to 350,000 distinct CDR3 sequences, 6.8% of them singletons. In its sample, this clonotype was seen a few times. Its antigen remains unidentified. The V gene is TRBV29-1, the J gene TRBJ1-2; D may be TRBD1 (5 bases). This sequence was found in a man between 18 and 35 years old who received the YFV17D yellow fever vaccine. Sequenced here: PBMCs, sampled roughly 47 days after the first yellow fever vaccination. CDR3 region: CTIGTGGPYGYTF. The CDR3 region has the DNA TGCACCATTGGGACGGGCGGACCCTATGGCTACACCTTC.